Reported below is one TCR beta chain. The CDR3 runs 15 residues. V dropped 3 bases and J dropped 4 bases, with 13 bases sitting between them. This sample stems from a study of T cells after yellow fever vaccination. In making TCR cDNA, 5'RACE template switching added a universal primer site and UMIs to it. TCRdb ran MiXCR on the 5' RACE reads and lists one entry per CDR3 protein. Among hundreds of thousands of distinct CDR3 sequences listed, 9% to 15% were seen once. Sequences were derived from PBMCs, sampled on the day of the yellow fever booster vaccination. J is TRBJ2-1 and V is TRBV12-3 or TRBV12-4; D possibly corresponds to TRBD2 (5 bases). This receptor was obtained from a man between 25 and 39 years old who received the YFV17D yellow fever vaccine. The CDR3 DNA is TGTGCCAGCAGTTTGCGGGCTAAGGGATACAATGAGCAGTTCTTC. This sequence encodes CASSLRAKGYNEQFF.